This is a list of T cell receptor beta chains from one sample in a study of radiotherapy plus CTLA-4 blockade in lung cancer. Profiled with immunoSEQ multiplex PCR; TCRdb holds only in-frame clones, not every one. The sample lists 110,000 or so clones; nearly 80% were seen once. Source: peripheral blood, taken from a patient treated with radiotherapy plus ipilimumab. All receptors come from a human donor with non-small cell lung cancer who had a partial response to radiotherapy plus ipilimumab. CDR3s include the opening cysteine and the closing phenylalanine or tryptophan.

cdr3_length j_call v_call cdr3_aa
14 TRBJ2-7 TRBV18 CASSPGSGAYEQYF
17 TRBJ2-3 TRBV14 CASSRRGTEGGTDTQYF
20 TRBJ2-1 TRBV10-3 CAISERAGREGRSSYNEQFF
11 TRBJ1-2 TRBV28 CASSRGDGYTF
15 TRBJ1-1 TRBV19 CASSIAGRGSTEAFF
13 TRBJ1-2 TRBV7-9 CASSPRQGRGYTF
15 TRBJ2-7 TRBV7-6 CASSLGGQGAYEQYF
16 TRBJ2-7 TRBV10-3 CAISESSGDWGYEQYF
14 TRBJ1-2 TRBV5-4 CASSSGTGIYGYTF
16 TRBJ1-2 TRBV4-1 CASSPVDRAVDYGYTF
14 TRBJ1-1 TRBV7-9 CASKETEMNTEAFF
16 TRBJ1-3 TRBV7-9 CASSKDRGRIGNTIYF
15 TRBJ1-5 TRBV2 CASSEQTSGNQPQHF
13 TRBJ1-1 TRBV6-1 CASSQGRSTEAFF
17 TRBJ2-1 TRBV4-2 CASSQASSGLSYNEQFF
15 TRBJ2-5 TRBV7-2 CASIRLAGKQETQYF
13 TRBJ2-1 TRBV27 CASSYSGRNEQFF
15 TRBJ2-3 TRBV7-9 CASSLAQIATDTQYF
17 TRBJ1-1 TRBV7-8 CASTRRLATGANTEAFF
15 TRBJ2-1 TRBV6-4 CASRILALEENEQFF
14 TRBJ2-6 TRBV9 CASSLYSGANVLTF
13 TRBJ1-5 TRBV7-2 CASSQKPSGSQHF
14 TRBJ1-5 TRBV19 CASSRDRGDQPQHF
15 TRBJ2-1 TRBV15 CATSRQRGSYNEQFF
14 TRBJ2-7 TRBV6-1 CAGSLREPAHEQYF
14 TRBJ1-4 TRBV5-1 CASSLRGQDEKLFF
15 TRBJ1-1 TRBV15 CATSRAQQGNTEAFF
14 TRBJ1-5 TRBV7-2 CASSPRTGNQPQHF